This TCR beta chain was sequenced in a study of blood T cell repertoires in COVID-19 (TCRdb year 2020). Some background on the complete study: Samples covering the acute and convalescent phases of COVID-19 were provided by collaborators in the United States, Italy and Spain. The material from the prospective study consisted of cDNA or gDNA derived from T cells, B-cell-depleted T cells, or PBMCs. The dataset comprised deeply sampled blood TCRbeta repertoires from subjects exposed to, actively infected with, or recovered from COVID-19. The repertoires were released in a freely available public database meant as a resource for research on the immune response to SARS-CoV-2. Samples came from the ongoing ImmuneRACE study (first 160 participants) plus 1,254 subjects from 6 global collaborators. Sample metadata almost always included a de-identified subject ID, COVID-19 status, age in years and sex. Where HLA class I and class II types were available, the types were taken from metadata supplied by the sample provider, not from assay-based typing. What the research found in general, with its limitations: The quantity of clinical and demographic metadata differed by source and by participant and was supplied without curation.

Comment on this clone: Its recognized antigen is unknown. There are no base qualities to consult, and no much larger clone falls within one base.

TCRbeta CDR3 regions were amplified from genomic DNA by means of the immunoSEQ Assay, a bias-controlled multiplex PCR. The paper's data handling went like this. The number of nucleated cells in each sample was estimated by amplification of reference gene primers within the assay. Sequence reads were collapsed and filtered to measure the absolute abundance of every unique TCRbeta CDR3 rearrangement. Productive Simpson clonality was computed per sample as the square root of Simpson's diversity index over productive rearrangements. In TCRdb, the immuneACCESS table is reduced to in-frame sequences with V and J assigned. These tables do not hold every clone; where another copy was compared, an unresolved V gene accounts for under half, and the others remain unexplained. V and J calls and clone size are copied from that table; D and trimming were computed from the DNA. The sample table shows under 60,000 clones, and approximately 84% are seen once. Of the sample, around 25% falls within the top ten clones.

The CDR3 contains 19 residues, cysteine and phenylalanine counted. The sequence is cut down to CDR3 DNA, 57 bases in frame from base 1. According to the germline V gene (reference sequence), CDR1 reads SEHNR and CDR2 reads FQNEAQ. The V end gives up 3 bases and the J end 3 bases, leaving 9 bases in the junction not matched to a gene. Each collaborating institution followed its own protocols to collect whole blood in K2EDTA tubes. For TCRbeta analysis, collaborator samples were shipped as frozen whole blood, as isolated PBMCs, or as DNA extracted from either sample type. The sequence was collected from a human donor in a cohort sampled during active COVID-19. Source material: peripheral blood. The rearranged segments are TRBV7-9 and TRBJ2-6, and TRBD1 matches 12 of the central bases. The DNA is as follows: TGTGCCAGCAGCTTGGGGACAGGGGGCGTTTTGAGTGGGGCCAACGTCCTGACTTTC. Translated, this is CASSLGTGGVLSGANVLTF.